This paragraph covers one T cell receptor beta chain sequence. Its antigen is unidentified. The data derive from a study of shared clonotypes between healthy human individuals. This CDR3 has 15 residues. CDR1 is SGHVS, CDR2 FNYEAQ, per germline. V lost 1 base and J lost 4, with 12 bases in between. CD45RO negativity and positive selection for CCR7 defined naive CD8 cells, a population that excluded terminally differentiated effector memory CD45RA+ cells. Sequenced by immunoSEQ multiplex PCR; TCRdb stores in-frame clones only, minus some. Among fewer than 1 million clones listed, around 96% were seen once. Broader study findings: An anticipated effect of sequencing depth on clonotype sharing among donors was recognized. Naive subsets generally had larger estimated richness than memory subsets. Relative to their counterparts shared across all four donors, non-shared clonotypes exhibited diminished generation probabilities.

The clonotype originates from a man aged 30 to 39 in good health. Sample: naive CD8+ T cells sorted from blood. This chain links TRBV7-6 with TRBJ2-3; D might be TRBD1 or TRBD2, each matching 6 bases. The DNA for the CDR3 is TGTGCCAGCAGCTTAGGGGCAGGGGAGGCAGATACGCAGTATTTT. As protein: CASSLGAGEADTQYF.